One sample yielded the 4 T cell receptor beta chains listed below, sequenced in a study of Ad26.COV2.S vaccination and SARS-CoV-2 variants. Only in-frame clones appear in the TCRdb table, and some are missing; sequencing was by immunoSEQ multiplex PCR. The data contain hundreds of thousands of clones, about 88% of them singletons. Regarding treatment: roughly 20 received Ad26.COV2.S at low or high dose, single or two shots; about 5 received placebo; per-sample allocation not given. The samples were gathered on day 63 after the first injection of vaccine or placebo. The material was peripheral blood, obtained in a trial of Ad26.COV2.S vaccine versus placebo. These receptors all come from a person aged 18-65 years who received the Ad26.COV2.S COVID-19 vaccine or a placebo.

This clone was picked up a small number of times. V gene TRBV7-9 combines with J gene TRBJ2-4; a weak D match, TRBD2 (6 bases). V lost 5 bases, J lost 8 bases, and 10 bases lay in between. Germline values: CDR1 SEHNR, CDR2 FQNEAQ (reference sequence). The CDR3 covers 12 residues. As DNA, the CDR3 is TGTGCCAGCAGCAGGGACTTGTACATTCAGTACTTC. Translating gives CASSRDLYIQYF.

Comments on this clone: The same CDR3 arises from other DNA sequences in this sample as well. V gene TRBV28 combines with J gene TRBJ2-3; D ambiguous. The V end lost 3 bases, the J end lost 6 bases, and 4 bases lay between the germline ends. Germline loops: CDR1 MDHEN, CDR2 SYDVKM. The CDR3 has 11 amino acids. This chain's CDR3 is CASSLVDTQYF. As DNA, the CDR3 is TGTGCCAGCAGTTTGGTGGATACGCAGTATTTT.

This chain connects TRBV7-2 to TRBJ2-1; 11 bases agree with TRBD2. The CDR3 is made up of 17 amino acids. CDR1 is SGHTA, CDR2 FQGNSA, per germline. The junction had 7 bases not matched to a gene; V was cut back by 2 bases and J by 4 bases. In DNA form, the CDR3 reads TGTGCCAGCAGCTTAAGGGTTAGCGGGGGGGAATACAATGAGCAGTTCTTC. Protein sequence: CASSLRVSGGEYNEQFF.

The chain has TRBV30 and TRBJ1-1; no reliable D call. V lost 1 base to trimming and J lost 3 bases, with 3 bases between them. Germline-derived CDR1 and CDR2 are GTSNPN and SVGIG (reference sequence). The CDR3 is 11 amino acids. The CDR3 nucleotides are TGTGCCTGGAGTGCCTACACTGAAGCTTTCTTT. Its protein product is CAWSAYTEAFF.